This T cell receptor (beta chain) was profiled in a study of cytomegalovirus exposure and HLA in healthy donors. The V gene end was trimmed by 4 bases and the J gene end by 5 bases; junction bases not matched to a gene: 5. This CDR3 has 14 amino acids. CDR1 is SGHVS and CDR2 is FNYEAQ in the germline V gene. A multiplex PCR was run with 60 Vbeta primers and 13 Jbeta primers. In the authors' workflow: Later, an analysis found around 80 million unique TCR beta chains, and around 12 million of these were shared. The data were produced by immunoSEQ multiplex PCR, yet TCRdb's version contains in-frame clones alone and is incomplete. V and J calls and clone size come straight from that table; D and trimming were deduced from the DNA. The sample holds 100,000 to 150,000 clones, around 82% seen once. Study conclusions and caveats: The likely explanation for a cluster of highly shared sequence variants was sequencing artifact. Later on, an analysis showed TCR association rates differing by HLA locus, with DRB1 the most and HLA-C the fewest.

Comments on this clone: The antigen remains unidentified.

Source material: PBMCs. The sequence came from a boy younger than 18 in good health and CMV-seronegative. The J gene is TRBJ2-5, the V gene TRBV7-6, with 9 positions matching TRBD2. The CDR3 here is CASSSRGGRETQYF. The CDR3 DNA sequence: TGTGCCAGCAGCTCGCGGGGGGGCCGGGAGACCCAGTACTTC.